This TCR beta chain was captured in a study of blood T cell repertoires in COVID-19. Study at large: Sites across the United States, Italy and Spain contributed samples from acute and convalescent COVID-19. T cells, B-cell-depleted T cells, or PBMCs provided the cDNA or gDNA that served as material.

In germline, CDR1 is SEHNR, CDR2 FQNEAQ (reference sequence). The CDR3 covers 13 residues. V lost 3 bases and J lost 7; bases outside the gene matches: 1. In the authors' methods: Nucleated cell counts were estimated from reference gene primer amplification. Assay: immunoSEQ multiplex PCR; the TCRdb copy retains only in-frame clones and omits some. V and J calls and clone size come straight from that table; D and trimming were deduced from the DNA. The table shows 50,000 to 60,000 clones, with about 88% occurring only once. The origin of this receptor is a human donor in a cohort sampled during active COVID-19. The chain employs TRBV7-9 and TRBJ2-5; the match to TRBD1 covers 11 bases. The sample taken for sequencing was peripheral blood. The CDR3 DNA follows: TGTGCCAGCAGCTTCGGGACAGGGGGGACCCAGTACTTC. Residues: CASSFGTGGTQYF.